This T cell receptor (beta chain) was sequenced during a study of T-cell reconstitution after alpha-beta-depleted transplantation in children. The library targeted TCRbeta and was prepared with unique molecular identifiers. One entry per CDR3 protein, called by TCRdb with MiXCR from the PCR reads. This table holds 600,000 to 700,000 distinct CDR3 sequences, approximately 15% found once. The CDR3 is made up of 15 amino acids. The sequence derives from a human donor who donated a stem cell graft to a child with acute myeloid leukemia. The chain recombines TRBV21-1 with TRBJ1-4; the table names TRBD1, a call not compared with the DNA. TRBV21-1 is a known pseudogene. Sequencing was performed on PBMCs from the stem cell graft donor, taken from the stem cell graft. This CDR3 reads CASSFHDRRREKLFF. CDR3 nucleotides: TGTGCCAGCAGCTTCCACGACAGGCGAAGGGAAAAACTGTTTTTT.